One sample yielded the 2 T cell receptor beta chains listed below, sequenced in a study of blood T cells in healthy people across ages. PCR was performed a second time for roughly 6 to 12 cycles using a sample-barcoded 5' primer and a J-beta primer mix. MiXCR was run by TCRdb on the 5' RACE reads, yielding one entry per CDR3 protein. Of over 1.5 million distinct CDR3 sequences in the sample, approximately 50% were seen once. Material for sequencing was blood. The receptors were gathered from a middle-aged woman in good health.

The chain has TRBV12-3 or TRBV12-4 and TRBJ2-3; D is undetermined. V was clipped by 3 bases and J by 3 bases, with 10 bases between them. The CDR3 loop spans 14 amino acids. This chain's CDR3 is CASSFQIGTDTQYF. The CDR3 DNA reads TGTGCCAGCAGTTTCCAGATCGGAACAGATACGCAGTATTTT.

The J gene is TRBJ1-2, the V gene TRBV25-1; the D gene is possibly TRBD1 (5 bases). V was shortened by 3 bases and J by 7 bases, with 21 bases between the two germline ends. The CDR3 length is 16 residues. The germline gives CDR1 MGHDK, CDR2 SYGVNS. The chain's CDR3 is CASSEWDETIRAGYTF. The CDR3 nucleotides are TGTGCCAGCAGTGAGTGGGACGAGACTATCCGGGCTGGCTACACCTTC.